This T cell receptor (beta chain) was found in a study of CD8 T cells in Susac syndrome. CDR3 length equals 18 residues. Trimming took off 6 bases at V and 4 bases at J, with 28 bases between the two ends. From germline, CDR1 is DFQATT and CDR2 SNEGSKA (reference sequence). Roughly 0.45 to 1 ug RNA was reverse transcribed with random hexamers. TCRdb called the immunoSEQ multiplex PCR reads again in MiXCR, with one record for every CDR3 protein. This table has 200,000 to 250,000 distinct CDR3 sequences, 80% to 95% appearing once. This chain joins TRBV20-1 and TRBJ1-5; D is undetermined. The sample comprised CD8+ T cells from PBMCs. The TCR comes from a human donor with multiple sclerosis. CDR3 loop: CSAWALYLSGGSNQPQHF. The CDR3 nucleotides read TGCAGTGCCTGGGCCCTTTACCTGTCTGGTGGGAGTAATCAGCCCCAGCATTTT.